This T cell receptor beta chain is from a study of blood T cell repertoires in COVID-19. Study-wide background: The United States, Italy and Spain provided the acute and convalescent COVID-19 samples. Sources were T cells, B-cell-depleted T cells, or PBMCs; the material itself was cDNA or gDNA.

In the authors' methods: Reference gene primer amplification yielded estimated nucleated cell counts. Some clones are missing from TCRdb's copy, which holds only in-frame ones; the method was immunoSEQ multiplex PCR. That table gives V, J and clone size, and the DNA gave D and trimming. This table holds 30,000 to 45,000 clones, roughly 90% found once. The origin of this receptor is a man between 65 and 79 years old with acute or convalescent COVID-19. Specimen: peripheral blood.

CDR3 coding DNA: TGCAGCGCTGGGGGGAGAGCCTACGAGCAGTACTTC. Its protein is CSAGGRAYEQYF. The rearrangement links TRBV29-1 to TRBJ2-7; a weak D match, TRBD2 (6 bases). Germline V gives CDR1 SQVTM, CDR2 ANQGSEA. Trimming shortened V by 7 bases and J by 2 bases, and 12 bases separated the two germline ends. The length of the CDR3 is 12 residues.